These 3 T cell receptor beta chains were sequenced from one sample in a study of T-cell reconstitution after alpha-beta-depleted transplantation in children. Unique molecular identifiers tagged the TCRbeta library. TCRdb passed the PCR reads through MiXCR, listing each CDR3 protein once. Among fewer than 700,000 distinct CDR3 sequences, 10% to 15% were seen once, and the ten largest hold over 2%. The specimen was PBMCs, mostly from graft donor cells, collected 360 days after TCRalphabeta/CD19-depleted stem cell transplant. The source of these receptors is a male patient between 10 and 17 years old who had a stem cell transplant for acute myeloid leukemia, so the T cells may come from the graft donor.

In its sample, this clonotype was seen a few times. This chain joins TRBV28 and TRBJ2-7, with TRBD2 identical over 7 bases. CDR3 size: 15 residues. Germline V gene lookup returns CDR1 MDHEN and CDR2 SYDVKM. J gave up 2 bases and V 5 bases, and 9 bases lay outside the gene matches. The CDR3 DNA is TGTGCCAGCAGTACGCAGCAGGGAGGGACCTACGAGCAGTACTTC. This gives the protein CASSTQQGGTYEQYF. The variable domain in full, completed from reference TRBV28 and TRBJ2-7, reads DVKVTQSSRYLVKRTGEKVFLECVQDMDHENMFWYRQDPGLGLRLIYFSYDVKMKEKGDIPEGYSVSREKKERFSLILESASTNQTSMYLCASSTQQGGTYEQYFGPGTRLTVT.

This clonotype appeared a few times. J is TRBJ2-7 and V is TRBV29-1, with 7 bases fitting TRBD2. The germline gives CDR1 SQVTM, CDR2 ANQGSEA. V shed 3 bases, J shed 0 bases, and the junction held 5 bases outside the gene matches. The CDR3 loop spans 14 amino acids. This CDR3 reads CSVEASGHSYEQYF. Here the CDR3 DNA reads TGCAGCGTTGAGGCTAGCGGTCACTCCTACGAGCAGTACTTC.

The V gene is TRBV4-3, the J gene TRBJ2-3; a possible D gene is TRBD2 (6 bases). This CDR3 contains 13 residues. Germline CDR1 LGHNA, CDR2 YSLEER. Trimming took 4 bases from V and 6 from J, leaving 11 bases between them. Written as DNA, the CDR3 is TGCGCCAGCAGCCTTACGGAGGGGGATACGCAGTATTTT. Amino acid sequence: CASSLTEGDTQYF.